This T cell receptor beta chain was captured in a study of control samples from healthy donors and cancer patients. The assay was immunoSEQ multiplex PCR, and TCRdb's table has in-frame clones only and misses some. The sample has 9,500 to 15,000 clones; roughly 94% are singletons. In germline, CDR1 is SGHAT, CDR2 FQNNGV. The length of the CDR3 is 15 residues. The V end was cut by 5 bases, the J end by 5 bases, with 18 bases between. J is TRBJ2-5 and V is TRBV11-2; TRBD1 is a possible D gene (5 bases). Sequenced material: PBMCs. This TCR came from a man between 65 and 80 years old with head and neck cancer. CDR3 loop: CASSQSSLRVETQYF. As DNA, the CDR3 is TGTGCCAGCAGCCAGAGCAGTCTCAGGGTTGAGACCCAGTACTTC.